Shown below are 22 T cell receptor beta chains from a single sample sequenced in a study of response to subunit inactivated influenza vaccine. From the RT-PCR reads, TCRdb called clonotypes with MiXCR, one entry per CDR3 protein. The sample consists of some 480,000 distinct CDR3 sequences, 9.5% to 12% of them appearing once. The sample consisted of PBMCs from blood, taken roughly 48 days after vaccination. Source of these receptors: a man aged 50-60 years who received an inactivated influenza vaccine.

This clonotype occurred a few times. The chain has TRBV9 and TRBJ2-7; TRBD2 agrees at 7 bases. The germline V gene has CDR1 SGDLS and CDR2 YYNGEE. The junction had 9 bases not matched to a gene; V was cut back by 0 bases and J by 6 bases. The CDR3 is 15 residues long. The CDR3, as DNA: TGTGCCAGCAGCGTAGATCTGACTAGCCCTTCCGAGCAGTACTTC. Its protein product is CASSVDLTSPSEQYF.

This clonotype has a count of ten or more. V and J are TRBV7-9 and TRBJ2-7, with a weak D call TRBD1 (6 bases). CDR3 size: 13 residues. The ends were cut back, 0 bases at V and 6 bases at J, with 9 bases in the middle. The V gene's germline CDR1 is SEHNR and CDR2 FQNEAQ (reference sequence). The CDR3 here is CASSLAGGSEQYF. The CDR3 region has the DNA TGTGCCAGCAGCTTAGCAGGGGGTAGCGAGCAGTACTTC.

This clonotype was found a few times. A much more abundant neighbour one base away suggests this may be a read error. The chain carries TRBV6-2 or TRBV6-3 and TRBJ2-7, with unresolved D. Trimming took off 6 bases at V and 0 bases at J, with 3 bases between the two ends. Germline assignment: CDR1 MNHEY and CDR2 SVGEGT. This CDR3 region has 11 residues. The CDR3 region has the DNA TGTGCCAGCAGGGACTCCTACGAGCAGTACTTC. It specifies CASRDSYEQYF.

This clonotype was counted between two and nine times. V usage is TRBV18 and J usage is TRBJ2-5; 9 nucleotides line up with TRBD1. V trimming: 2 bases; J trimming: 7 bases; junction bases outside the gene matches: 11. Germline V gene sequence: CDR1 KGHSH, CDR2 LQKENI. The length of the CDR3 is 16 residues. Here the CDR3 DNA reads TGTGCCAGCTCACCAATGGCGGGACAGGGTTCAGGGACCCAGTACTTC. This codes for CASSPMAGQGSGTQYF.

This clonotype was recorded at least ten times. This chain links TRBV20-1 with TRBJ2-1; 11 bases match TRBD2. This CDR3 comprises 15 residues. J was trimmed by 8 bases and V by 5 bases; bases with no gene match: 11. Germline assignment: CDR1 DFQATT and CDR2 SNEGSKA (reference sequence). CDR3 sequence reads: CSAGTLAGVSDEQFF. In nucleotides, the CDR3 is TGCAGTGCTGGAACACTAGCGGGAGTTAGCGATGAGCAGTTCTTC.

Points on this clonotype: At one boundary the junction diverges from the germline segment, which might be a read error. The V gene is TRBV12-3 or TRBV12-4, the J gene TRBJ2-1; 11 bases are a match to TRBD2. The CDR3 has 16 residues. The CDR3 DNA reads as TGTGCCAGCAGTTCCAGACTAGCGGGATCATACAATGAGCGGTTCTTC. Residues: CASSSRLAGSYNERFF.

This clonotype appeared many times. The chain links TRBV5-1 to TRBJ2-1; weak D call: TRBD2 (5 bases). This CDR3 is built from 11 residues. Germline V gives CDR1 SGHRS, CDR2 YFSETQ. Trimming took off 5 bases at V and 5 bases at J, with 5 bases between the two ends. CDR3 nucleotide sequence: TGCGCCAGCAGGAGGGACAATGAGCAGTTCTTC. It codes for CASRRDNEQFF.

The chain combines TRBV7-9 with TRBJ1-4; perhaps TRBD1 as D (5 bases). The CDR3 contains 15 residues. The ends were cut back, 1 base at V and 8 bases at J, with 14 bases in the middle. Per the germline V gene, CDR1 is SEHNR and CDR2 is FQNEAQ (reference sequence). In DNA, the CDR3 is TGTGCCAGCAGCTTAGTTACCAGGGAAGGAGAAAAACTGTTTTTT. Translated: CASSLVTREGEKLFF.

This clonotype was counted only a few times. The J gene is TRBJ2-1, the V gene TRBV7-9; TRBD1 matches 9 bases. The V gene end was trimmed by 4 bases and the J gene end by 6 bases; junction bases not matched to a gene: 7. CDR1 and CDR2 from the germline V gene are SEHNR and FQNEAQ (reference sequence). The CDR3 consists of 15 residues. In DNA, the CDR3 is TGTGCCAGCAGCTATGGGACAGGGTTTGCCAATGAGCAGTTCTTC. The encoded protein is CASSYGTGFANEQFF.

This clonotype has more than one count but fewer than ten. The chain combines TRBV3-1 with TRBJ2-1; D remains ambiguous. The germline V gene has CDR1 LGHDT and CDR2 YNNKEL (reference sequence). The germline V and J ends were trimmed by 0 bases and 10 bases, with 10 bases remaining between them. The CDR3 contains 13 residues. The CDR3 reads CASSQDDIREQFF. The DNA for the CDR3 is TGTGCCAGCAGCCAAGATGACATCCGAGAGCAGTTCTTC.

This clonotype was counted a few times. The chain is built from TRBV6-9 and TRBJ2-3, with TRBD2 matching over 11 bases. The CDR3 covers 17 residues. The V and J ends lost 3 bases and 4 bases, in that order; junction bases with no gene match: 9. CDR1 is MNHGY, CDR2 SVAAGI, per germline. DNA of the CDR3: TGTGCCAGCAGTTACCGCGGGGCTAGCGGGAGGCCAGATACGCAGTATTTT. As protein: CASSYRGASGRPDTQYF.

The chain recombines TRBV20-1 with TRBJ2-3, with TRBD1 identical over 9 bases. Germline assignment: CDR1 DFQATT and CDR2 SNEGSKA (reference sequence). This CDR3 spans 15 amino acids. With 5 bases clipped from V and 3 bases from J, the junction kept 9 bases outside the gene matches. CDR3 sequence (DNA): TGCAGTGCTTCTTCGATGGGACAGGGAACAGATACGCAGTATTTT. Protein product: CSASSMGQGTDTQYF.

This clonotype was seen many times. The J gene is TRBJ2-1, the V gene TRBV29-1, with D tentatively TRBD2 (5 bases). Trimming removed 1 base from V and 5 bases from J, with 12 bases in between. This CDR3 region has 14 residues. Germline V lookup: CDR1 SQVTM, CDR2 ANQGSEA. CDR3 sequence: CSVEVAPWDNEQFF. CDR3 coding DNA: TGCAGCGTTGAAGTAGCGCCTTGGGACAATGAGCAGTTCTTC.

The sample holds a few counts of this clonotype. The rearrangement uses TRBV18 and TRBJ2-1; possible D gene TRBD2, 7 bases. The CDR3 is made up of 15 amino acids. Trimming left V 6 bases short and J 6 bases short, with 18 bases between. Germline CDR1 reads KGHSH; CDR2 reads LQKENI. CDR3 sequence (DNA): TGTGCCAGCTCGGGGGGGACAATCGGTCTCAATGAGCAGTTCTTC. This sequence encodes CASSGGTIGLNEQFF.

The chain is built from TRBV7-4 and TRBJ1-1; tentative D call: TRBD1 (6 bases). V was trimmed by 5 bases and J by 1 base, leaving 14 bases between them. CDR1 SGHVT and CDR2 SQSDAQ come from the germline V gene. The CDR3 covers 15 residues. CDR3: CASSPSGQRNTEAFF. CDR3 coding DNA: TGTGCCAGCAGCCCCTCCGGACAGAGGAACACTGAAGCTTTCTTT.

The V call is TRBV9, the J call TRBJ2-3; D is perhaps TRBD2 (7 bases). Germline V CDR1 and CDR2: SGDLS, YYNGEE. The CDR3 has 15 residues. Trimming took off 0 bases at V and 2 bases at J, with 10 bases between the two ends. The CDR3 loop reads CASSVGGGLTDTQYF. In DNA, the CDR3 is TGTGCCAGCAGCGTAGGGGGGGGCCTCACAGATACGCAGTATTTT.

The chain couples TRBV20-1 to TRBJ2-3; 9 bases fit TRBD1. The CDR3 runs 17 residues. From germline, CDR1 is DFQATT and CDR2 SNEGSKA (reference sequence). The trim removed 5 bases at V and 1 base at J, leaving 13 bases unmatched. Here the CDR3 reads CSAEKGQGRDGTDTQYF. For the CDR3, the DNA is TGCAGTGCTGAAAAAGGACAGGGGCGGGATGGCACAGATACGCAGTATTTT.

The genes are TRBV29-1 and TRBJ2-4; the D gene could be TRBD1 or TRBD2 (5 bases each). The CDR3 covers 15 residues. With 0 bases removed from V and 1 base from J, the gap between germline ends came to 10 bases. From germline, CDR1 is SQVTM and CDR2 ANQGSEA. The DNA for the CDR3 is TGCAGCGTTGAAGACGGGGCCGGGGCCAAAAACATTCAGTACTTC. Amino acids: CSVEDGAGAKNIQYF. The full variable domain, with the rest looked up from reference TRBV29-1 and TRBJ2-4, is SAVISQKPSRDICQRGTSLTIQCQVDSQVTMMFWYRQQPGQSLTLIATANQGSEATYESGFVIDKFPISRPNLTFSTLTVSNMSPEDSSIYLCSVEDGAGAKNIQYFGAGTRLSVL.

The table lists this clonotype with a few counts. The CDR3: CASSLAWAEETQYF. CDR3 bases: TGCGCCAGCAGCTTGGCCTGGGCGGAAGAGACCCAGTACTTC. The chain combines TRBV5-1 with TRBJ2-5; D gene uncertain. Trimming cost V 0 bases and J 3 bases, with 9 bases left between them. Germline V gene lookup returns CDR1 SGHRS and CDR2 YFSETQ. The CDR3 is 14 amino acids. Variable domain in full (rest from reference TRBV5-1 and TRBJ2-5): KAGVTQTPRYLIKTRGQQVTLSCSPISGHRSVSWYQQTPGQGLQFLFEYFSETQRNKGNFPGRFSGRQFSNSRSEMNVSTLELGDSALYLCASSLAWAEETQYFGPGTRLLVL.

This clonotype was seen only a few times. The CDR3, as DNA: TGCGCCAGCAGACTGTCTGGGTTCGCGATCACAGATACGCAGTATTTT. This codes for CASRLSGFAITDTQYF. The chain is built from TRBV4-1 and TRBJ2-3; D is unclear. There are 16 residues in the CDR3. Deletions cut 6 bases from V and 2 bases from J, with 18 bases between. The germline V gene encodes CDR1 MGHRA and CDR2 YSYEKL.

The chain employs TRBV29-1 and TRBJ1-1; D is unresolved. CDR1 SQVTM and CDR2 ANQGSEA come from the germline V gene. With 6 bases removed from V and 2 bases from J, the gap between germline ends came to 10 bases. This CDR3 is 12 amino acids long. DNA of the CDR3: TGCAGCGTCATGACGAGCAACACTGAAGCTTTCTTT. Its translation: CSVMTSNTEAFF.

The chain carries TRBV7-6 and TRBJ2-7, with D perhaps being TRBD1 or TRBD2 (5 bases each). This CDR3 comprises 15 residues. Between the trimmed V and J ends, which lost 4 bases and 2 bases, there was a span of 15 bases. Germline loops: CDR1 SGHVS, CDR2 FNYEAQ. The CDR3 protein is CASSWRRDGTYEQYF. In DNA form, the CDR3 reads TGTGCCAGCAGCTGGAGACGGGACGGAACCTACGAGCAGTACTTC.